These 22 T cell receptor beta chains came from one sample sequenced in a study of cytomegalovirus exposure and HLA in healthy donors. The PCR was carried out with 60 Vbeta primers and 13 Jbeta primers. Libraries were prepared by immunoSEQ multiplex PCR; TCRdb keeps only in-frame clonotypes and omits some of them. The sample gives approximately 130,000 clones, approximately 78% of which show up once; less than 3.5% is in the top ten. Sequenced material: PBMCs. Source of these receptors: a human donor in good health.

The CDR3 DNA follows: TGTGCCAGCTCACCAGTCGGGACAGTAGACACCGGGGAGCTGTTTTTT. Residues: CASSPVGTVDTGELFF. The chain has TRBV18 and TRBJ2-2, with 7 bases that match TRBD1. Germline V gene lookup returns CDR1 KGHSH and CDR2 LQKENI. The V gene end was trimmed by 2 bases and the J gene end by 3 bases; junction bases not matched to a gene: 6. The CDR3 has 16 amino acids.

This clone was recorded a few times. CDR3: CASGLVRGREQYF. The CDR3 DNA follows: TGTGCTAGTGGTTTGGTACGTGGGAGGGAGCAGTATTTT. This chain connects TRBV12-5 to TRBJ2-3; the match to TRBD2 covers 7 bases. Germline CDR1 LGHNT, CDR2 FRNRAP. The J segment lost 11 bases and the V segment lost 0 bases, leaving 5 bases of the junction unmatched. The CDR3 consists of 13 residues.

V and J are TRBV6-1 and TRBJ2-1; TRBD1 matches 7 bases. This CDR3 is built from 15 residues. Germline CDR1 MNHNS, CDR2 SASEGT. With 5 bases clipped from V and 7 bases from J, the junction kept 11 bases outside the gene matches. The CDR3 here is CASSPTGQLLNEQFF. The CDR3 nucleotides are TGTGCCAGCAGTCCAACGGGACAGCTACTTAATGAGCAGTTCTTC.

This chain's CDR3 is CASSLSGAPYGYTF. CDR3 bases: TGTGCCAGCAGCTTGTCAGGGGCGCCCTATGGCTACACCTTC. This chain uses TRBV7-8 with TRBJ1-2; weak D call: TRBD1 (6 bases). In germline, CDR1 is SGHVS, CDR2 FQNEAQ. The CDR3 covers 14 residues. V was trimmed by 3 bases and J by 4 bases, leaving 12 bases between them.

This clone showed up just a few times. This sequence joins TRBV18 and TRBJ2-7; D is unresolved. CDR1 and CDR2 (germline): KGHSH, LQKENI. This CDR3 spans 13 amino acids. V lost 3 bases to trimming and J lost 4 bases, with 10 bases between them. The CDR3 DNA reads as TGTGCCAGCTCACCCCCCGACACTTACGAGCAGTACTTC. It translates to CASSPPDTYEQYF.

J is TRBJ1-5 and V is TRBV18; tentative D call: TRBD1 (6 bases). This CDR3 is 13 amino acids long. Germline V gene data show CDR1 as KGHSH and CDR2 as LQKENI. Trimming removed 5 bases at V and 5 bases at J, with 10 bases between. The CDR3 reads CASSTGIDQPQHF. CDR3 DNA sequence: TGTGCCAGCTCAACAGGGATCGATCAGCCCCAGCATTTT.

This clone was seen only once. The chain couples TRBV4-3 to TRBJ2-3; 10 nucleotides match TRBD2. Trimming cost V 4 bases and J 2 bases; bases outside gene matches: 3. The CDR3 totals 15 residues. Germline V gives CDR1 LGHNA, CDR2 YSLEER. The CDR3 DNA sequence: TGCGCCAGCAGCCTTACTAGCGGGGCCACAGATACGCAGTATTTT. Its protein is CASSLTSGATDTQYF.

This clone was seen a few times. This chain joins TRBV7-2 and TRBJ2-1, with 8 bases identical to TRBD2. Germline CDR1 is SGHTA and CDR2 is FQGNSA. Trimming cost V 1 base and J 5 bases; bases outside gene matches: 13. CDR3 length: 18 residues. The CDR3 sequence is CASSLESWRGALDNEQFF. The CDR3 DNA reads as TGTGCCAGCAGCTTAGAGTCCTGGCGGGGGGCCCTGGACAATGAGCAGTTCTTC.

For the CDR3, the DNA is TGTGCCAGCAGCTTAGCACAGGGCGGTCGATATGGCTACACCTTC. This translates into CASSLAQGGRYGYTF. The genes are TRBV7-9 and TRBJ1-2, with D perhaps TRBD1 (6 bases). Germline CDR1 and CDR2: SEHNR and FQNEAQ (reference sequence). With 0 bases removed from V and 5 bases from J, the gap between germline ends came to 13 bases. The CDR3 is 15 amino acids. Full variable domain (missing parts from reference TRBV7-9 and TRBJ1-2): DTGVSQNPRHKITKRGQNVTFRCDPISEHNRLYWYRQTLGQGPEFLTYFQNEAQLEKSRLLSDRFSAERPKGSFSTLEIQRTEQGDSAMYLCASSLAQGGRYGYTFGSGTRLTVV.

The genes are TRBV30 and TRBJ2-7; possible D gene TRBD1, 5 bases. The germline CDR1 and CDR2 sequences are GTSNPN and SVGIG (reference sequence). The CDR3 is 13 residues long. The V end was cut by 3 bases, the J end by 3 bases, with 12 bases between. The CDR3 is CAWRGQGYYEQYF. The DNA for the CDR3 is TGTGCCTGGAGAGGTCAGGGATACTACGAGCAGTACTTC.

V gene TRBV27 combines with J gene TRBJ2-3; no clear D. The CDR3 totals 14 residues. CDR1 MNHEY and CDR2 SMNVEV come from the germline V gene (reference sequence). The V end lost 5 bases, the J end lost 1 base, and 10 bases lay between the germline ends. CDR3 protein: CASSTQTGTDTQYF. The CDR3 bases are TGTGCCAGCAGTACCCAGACTGGCACAGATACGCAGTATTTT.

The rearrangement links TRBV9 to TRBJ1-3, with no clear D. The V gene lost 4 bases and the J gene lost 1 base, with 9 bases spanning the gap. The CDR3 runs 14 residues. Germline values: CDR1 SGDLS, CDR2 YYNGEE. CDR3 residues: CASSPGGSGNTIYF. The CDR3 DNA reads as TGTGCCAGCAGCCCGGGTGGATCTGGAAACACCATATATTTT.

J is TRBJ2-7 and V is TRBV5-6, with 10 bases identical to TRBD1. The CDR3 totals 14 residues. Germline trimming cut 2 bases from V and 4 bases from J; bases unmatched to any gene: 3. The germline V gene has CDR1 SGHDT and CDR2 YYEEEE. The CDR3 loop is CASSFGTGVYEQYF. CDR3 nucleotide sequence: TGTGCCAGCAGCTTTGGGACAGGGGTTTACGAGCAGTACTTC. Using reference TRBV5-6 and TRBJ2-7 for the parts outside the CDR3, the full variable domain is DAGVTQSPTHLIKTRGQQVTLRCSPKSGHDTVSWYQQALGQGPQFIFQYYEEEERQRGNFPDRFSGHQFPNYSSELNVNALLLGDSALYLCASSFGTGVYEQYFGPGTRLTVT.

This clone was counted once. The gene calls are TRBV2 and TRBJ1-2; D call uncertain. This CDR3 region has 13 residues. Trimming stripped 1 base from V and 6 bases from J, with 9 bases between. From germline, CDR1 is SNHLY and CDR2 FYNNEI. CDR3 loop: CASSEDRGNGYTF. The CDR3, as DNA: TGTGCCAGCAGTGAAGACAGAGGGAATGGCTACACCTTC.

The chain has TRBV7-9 and TRBJ2-3; maybe TRBD2 (6 bases). CDR3 length: 10 residues. Per the germline V gene, CDR1 is SEHNR and CDR2 is FQNEAQ (reference sequence). Here the CDR3 DNA reads TGTTCCGGGGGAACAGATACGCAGTATTTT. This sequence encodes CSGGTDTQYF.

In this sample, this clone turned up once. The gene calls are TRBV27 and TRBJ2-5; D remains ambiguous. V was cut by 3 bases and J by 7 bases, with 15 bases left in between. The CDR3 totals 14 residues. CDR1 MNHEY and CDR2 SMNVEV come from the germline V gene (reference sequence). CDR3 sequence: CASSFVPALGTQYF. The CDR3 coding sequence is TGTGCCAGCAGTTTCGTACCCGCTCTCGGGACCCAGTACTTC.

This clone was seen just once. V gene TRBV19 combines with J gene TRBJ2-7, with 11 bases lining up with TRBD2. The germline V gene encodes CDR1 LNHDA and CDR2 SQIVND (reference sequence). CDR3 length equals 16 residues. Unmatched junction bases numbered 7, after V lost 0 bases and J lost 6 bases. The CDR3: CASSIDRLAGWGEQYF. The DNA of the CDR3 is TGTGCCAGTAGTATAGACCGACTAGCGGGATGGGGCGAGCAGTACTTC.

This chain uses TRBV7-3 with TRBJ1-2; TRBD1 aligns across 7 bases. Germline values: CDR1 SGHTA, CDR2 FQGTGA. This CDR3 has 15 residues. V shed 5 bases, J shed 4 bases, and the junction held 10 bases outside the gene matches. The CDR3 DNA reads as TGTGCCAGCAGCGCTGACAGGGTCCCCCTCTATGGCTACACCTTC. This sequence encodes CASSADRVPLYGYTF.

This clone has a handful of counts. The CDR3 is CAWSQNFDQPQHF. The CDR3 nucleotides are TGTGCCTGGAGCCAGAATTTTGATCAGCCCCAGCATTTT. The chain has TRBV30 and TRBJ1-5; D ambiguous. This CDR3 region has 13 residues. Germline values: CDR1 GTSNPN, CDR2 SVGIG (reference sequence). The V end lost 3 bases, the J end lost 5 bases, and 11 bases lay between the germline ends.

This clone has a handful of counts. The J gene is TRBJ2-2, the V gene TRBV2, with no clear D. V shed 4 bases and J shed 4 bases, with 13 bases lying between them. There are 15 residues in the CDR3. Germline CDR1 is SNHLY and CDR2 is FYNNEI. The CDR3 coding sequence is TGTGCCAGCAGTGTAAGGCGAGCTAGCACCGGGGAGCTGTTTTTT. The encoded protein is CASSVRRASTGELFF.

V is TRBV7-9 and J is TRBJ1-4; D remains ambiguous. Per the germline V gene, CDR1 is SEHNR and CDR2 is FQNEAQ (reference sequence). This CDR3 comprises 17 residues. V was shortened by 5 bases and J by 5 bases, with 21 bases between the two germline ends. CDR3 nucleotides: TGTGCCAGCAGCCCCATGGTGTCAGGAAATGTGAATGAAAAACTGTTTTTT. Its protein product is CASSPMVSGNVNEKLFF.

This chain links TRBV7-6 with TRBJ2-2; no definite D call. Trimming took 7 bases from V and 3 from J, leaving 6 bases between them. The CDR3 runs to 12 residues. The V gene's germline CDR1 is SGHVS and CDR2 FNYEAQ. DNA of the CDR3: TGTGCCAGCACCCAGGACACCGGGGAGCTGTTTTTT. The encoded protein is CASTQDTGELFF.